This record covers a single T cell receptor beta chain. Its specificity is unknown. The germline V gene encodes CDR1 LGHNA and CDR2 YNFKEQ. Trimming cost V 4 bases and J 1 base; bases outside gene matches: 5. The CDR3 runs to 17 residues. This entry is derived from a study of blood T cells in healthy people across ages. Sample-barcoded 5' priming and a J-beta primer mix drove a second PCR of about 6 to 12 cycles. Template switching added a 12-random-nucleotide identifier to every cDNA molecule. TCRdb ran MiXCR on the 5' RACE reads and lists one entry per CDR3 protein. The sample has 730,000 or so distinct CDR3 sequences, approximately 40% seen once. Study conclusions and caveats: The lack of PBMC sorting stopped any conclusive naive versus antigen-experienced comparison. When one million T cells were used, diversity estimates were thought to be underestimates. Possibly, changes in expanded clonotypes were confounded because donor CMV status was unknown.

This sequence originates from a man at least 80 years old in good health. The chain combines TRBV4-2 with TRBJ2-3; 13 positions agree with TRBD2. Source material: blood. Here the CDR3 DNA reads TGTGCCAGCAGCCTAAACGGACTAGCGGGGGGCACAGATACGCAGTATTTT. This gives the protein CASSLNGLAGGTDTQYF.